This T cell receptor (beta chain) was observed in a study of shared clonotypes between healthy human individuals. Source study methods: Without quality scores, immunoSEQ junctional reads could not be filtered like full-length reads. TCRdb's table, derived via immunoSEQ multiplex PCR, lists solely in-frame clones and lacks some. V and J calls and clone size come straight from that table; D and trimming were deduced from the DNA. The table has 800,000 or so clones, roughly 96% seen once; the top ten hold around 0.25%. Germline assignment: CDR1 SGDLS and CDR2 YYNGEE. The CDR3 has 14 amino acids. The V end lost 3 bases, the J end lost 3 bases, and 12 bases lay between the germline ends. It was CD45RO-negative cells, positively selected for CCR7, that made up naive CD8 cells, with terminally differentiated effector memory CD45RA+ cells excluded.

Material for sequencing was naive CD8+ T cells sorted from blood. The source is a man younger than 45 in good health. The rearrangement links TRBV9 to TRBJ1-1; a weak D match, TRBD1 (5 bases). CDR3 sequence (DNA): TGTGCCAGCAGCGCCGGAGGGGCCCACACTGAAGCTTTCTTT. Its protein product is CASSAGGAHTEAFF.